This TCR beta chain is from a study of blood T cells in healthy people across ages. Through a sample-barcoded 5' primer and a J-beta primer mix, a second PCR was run for roughly 7 to 12 cycles. TCRdb reprocessed the 5' RACE reads via MiXCR and lists one record per CDR3 protein. The profile shows around 1.5 million distinct CDR3 sequences, approximately 59% of them singletons. The clonotype originates from a man aged 18 to 29 in good health. The sample consisted of blood.

For the CDR3, the DNA is TGTGCCAGCAGTGAAGTGTTCGGTTCCGAAGCTTTCTTT. Its translation is CASSEVFGSEAFF. V is TRBV6-1 and J is TRBJ1-1; D is uncertain. V lost 1 base, J lost 8 bases, and 11 bases lay in between. Germline V gene data show CDR1 as MNHNS and CDR2 as SASEGT. The CDR3 runs 13 residues.